This entry lists 7 T cell receptor beta chains sequenced from one sample in a study of T cell changes during pregnancy in multiple sclerosis. Here immunoSEQ multiplex PCR was the method, and the copy in TCRdb shows in-frame clones only, minus some. The sample lists 100,000 or so clones, approximately 91% seen once, with roughly 3.5% in the top ten. The sequencing here drew on peripheral blood, taken after pregnancy. Receptors originate from a female donor with multiple sclerosis, enrolled in a pregnancy study.

The genes are TRBV7-3 and TRBJ1-1; no definite D call. This CDR3 has 14 residues. CDR1 is SGHTA, CDR2 FQGTGA, per germline. V lost 2 bases, J lost 1 base, and 8 bases lay in between. The CDR3 coding sequence is TGTGCCAGCAGCTTATCCGCGGCGAACACTGAAGCTTTCTTT. This translates into CASSLSAANTEAFF.

The V gene is TRBV7-9, the J gene TRBJ1-2; TRBD1 is a possible D gene (5 bases). Trimming took off 1 base at V and 10 bases at J, with 19 bases between the two ends. This CDR3 has 15 residues. Germline CDR1 reads SEHNR; CDR2 reads FQNEAQ (reference sequence). CDR3 region: CASSLGAGHGATYTF. In DNA form, the CDR3 reads TGTGCCAGCAGCTTAGGGGCAGGGCATGGGGCTACCTACACCTTC. Full variable domain (rest looked up from reference TRBV7-9 and TRBJ1-2): DTGVSQNPRHKITKRGQNVTFRCDPISEHNRLYWYRQTLGQGPEFLTYFQNEAQLEKSRLLSDRFSAERPKGSFSTLEIQRTEQGDSAMYLCASSLGAGHGATYTFGSGTRLTVV.

The chain carries TRBV18 and TRBJ1-1; unclear D gene. Germline-derived CDR1 and CDR2 are KGHSH and LQKENI. The CDR3 consists of 14 residues. V gave up 3 bases and J gave up 0 bases, with 8 bases separating them. The DNA of the CDR3 is TGTGCCAGCTCACCCAGTACAGTGAACACTGAAGCTTTCTTT. Its translation is CASSPSTVNTEAFF.

The chain joins TRBV18 to TRBJ2-2, with 8 bases aligning to TRBD1. This CDR3 has 16 residues. V gave up 1 base and J gave up 2 bases; unmatched junction bases: 3. CDR1 and CDR2 from the germline V gene are KGHSH and LQKENI. In DNA form, the CDR3 reads TGTGCCAGCTCACCACTAGGACAGGGAAACACCGGGGAGCTGTTTTTT. Its protein product is CASSPLGQGNTGELFF.

The gene calls are TRBV6-1 and TRBJ1-1; weak D call: TRBD1 (6 bases). V lost 0 bases, J lost 2 bases, and 16 bases lay in between. The V gene's germline CDR1 is MNHNS and CDR2 SASEGT. CDR3 length: 17 residues. DNA of the CDR3: TGTGCCAGCAGTGAAGCGCATCCAGGGGTAGGAAACACTGAAGCTTTCTTT. Amino acids: CASSEAHPGVGNTEAFF.

DNA of the CDR3: TGTGCCAGCAGCGTTGGACAGAGCAATCAGCCCCAGCATTTT. Its protein is CASSVGQSNQPQHF. This chain uses TRBV6-1 with TRBJ1-5; D is possibly TRBD1 (6 bases). Germline loops: CDR1 MNHNS, CDR2 SASEGT. V shed 6 bases and J shed 1 base, with 10 bases lying between them. There are 14 residues in the CDR3.

In its sample, this clone was seen once. The chain links TRBV10-3 to TRBJ1-2; no clear D. Trimming shortened V by 4 bases and J by 4 bases, and 7 bases separated the two germline ends. The CDR3 totals 12 residues. CDR1 is ENHRY and CDR2 is SYGVKD in the germline V gene. Here the CDR3 reads CAISGEFYGYTF. CDR3 DNA: TGTGCCATCAGTGGGGAGTTCTATGGCTACACCTTC.